This record covers a single T cell receptor (beta chain). What it binds is unknown. Germline-derived CDR1 and CDR2 are SGHTA and FQGNSA. V shed 0 bases, J shed 6 bases, and the junction held 10 bases outside the gene matches. The CDR3 is 17 amino acids. Generated by immunoSEQ multiplex PCR, the TCRdb table keeps only in-frame clones and is missing some. The table shows 3,000 to 4,000 clones, with under 90% occurring only once. These data originate in a study of circulating and synovial CD4+ cells in juvenile arthritis. Study results and caveats: The pathogenic-like versus bulk T cell difference escaped Vbeta family analysis. These blood cells shared more CDR3 sequences with synovium than bulk blood. Some such blood samples were as oligoclonal as synovium. CPL versus bulk CD4 samples: T cell genome counts differed by at least an order of magnitude.

The V gene is TRBV7-2, the J gene TRBJ2-1; 8 bases are shared with TRBD2. This clonotype was obtained from a human donor with juvenile idiopathic arthritis. Specimen: CD4+ T cells from synovial fluid. The CDR3 DNA reads as TGTGCCAGCAGCTTAGCCTTCTCAGCGGGAGCCATCAATGAGCAGTTCTTC. Its translation: CASSLAFSAGAINEQFF.